A single sample is the source of the 20 T cell receptor beta chains below, sequenced in a study of graft-versus-host responses after intestinal transplantation. The antigens for these receptors are not known. Here immunoSEQ multiplex PCR was the method, and the copy in TCRdb shows in-frame clones only, minus some. The sample records fewer than 150,000 clones, around nine tenths being singletons. The specimen comprised unstimulated CD4+ T cells sorted from spleen or lymph node cells, sampled before intestinal transplant. These receptors all come from a human donor who received an intestinal transplant.

The chain employs TRBV6-5 and TRBJ2-7; D is possibly TRBD1 (6 bases). The V end lost 9 bases, the J end lost 6 bases, and 15 bases lay between the germline ends. Germline lookup yields CDR1 MNHEY and CDR2 SVGAGI. The CDR3 loop spans 12 amino acids. The CDR3 DNA reads TGTGCCAGTGAACAGGGTTGGGGCGAGCAGTACTTC. Translated, it gives CASEQGWGEQYF.

The chain couples TRBV5-1 to TRBJ1-2; D not certain. Trimming removed 5 bases from V and 6 bases from J, with 14 bases in between. Germline CDR1 SGHRS, CDR2 YFSETQ. The CDR3 length is 13 residues. DNA for the CDR3: TGCGCCAGCAGTATAGGGTTGAGTCATGGCTACACCTTC. It is translated as CASSIGLSHGYTF.

The V call is TRBV1, the J call TRBJ2-2; the table calls TRBD2, which could not be checked here. TRBV1 is termed a pseudogene. The CDR3 loop spans 20 amino acids. This CDR3 reads CTSSQVLGTSGELNTGELFF. The CDR3 DNA is TGCACCAGCAGCCAAGTACTGGGGACTAGCGGCGAATTGAACACCGGGGAGCTGTTTTTT.

This clone is a singleton in its sample. This chain links TRBV10-3 with TRBJ2-5; TRBD1 agrees at 8 bases. The germline V gene has CDR1 ENHRY and CDR2 SYGVKD. With 10 bases clipped from V and 1 base from J, the junction kept 8 bases outside the gene matches. The CDR3 extends over 14 amino acids. The CDR3 sequence is CATSTGTGQETQYF. In DNA, the CDR3 is TGTGCCACATCAACCGGGACAGGCCAAGAGACCCAGTACTTC.

The chain is built from TRBV21-1 and TRBJ1-5. TRBV21-1 is marked as a pseudogene. The CDR3 runs to 23 residues. The CDR3 bases are TGTGCCAGCCTTTCCGGACCCCAGGTTGAGGGTCTGGAGTGCTGCTATAGCAATCAGCCCCAGCATTTT. Amino acid sequence: CASLSGPQVEGLECCYSNQPQHF.

The rearrangement joins TRBV19 to TRBJ2-5; tentative D call: TRBD2 (5 bases). Trimming removed 3 bases at V and 5 bases at J, with 10 bases between. From germline, CDR1 is LNHDA and CDR2 SQIVND (reference sequence). The CDR3 is 13 amino acids. CDR3 amino acids: CASSIGVWETQYF. CDR3 in DNA: TGTGCCAGTAGTATCGGGGTTTGGGAGACCCAGTACTTC.

V is TRBV7-9 and J is TRBJ1-1, with no clear D. CDR1 and CDR2 (germline): SEHNR, FQNEAQ (reference sequence). The CDR3 is 15 residues long. V dropped 5 bases and J dropped 0 bases, with 13 bases sitting between them. CDR3 loop: CASSPGSFLNTEAFF. CDR3 sequence (DNA): TGTGCCAGCAGCCCCGGGTCCTTCTTGAACACTGAAGCTTTCTTT. The full variable domain, in which reference TRBV7-9 and TRBJ1-1 provide the parts outside the CDR3, is DTGVSQNPRHKITKRGQNVTFRCDPISEHNRLYWYRQTLGQGPEFLTYFQNEAQLEKSRLLSDRFSAERPKGSFSTLEIQRTEQGDSAMYLCASSPGSFLNTEAFFGQGTRLTVV.

This chain uses TRBV5-4 with TRBJ2-1; possible D gene TRBD1, 6 bases. CDR1 is SGHNT and CDR2 is YYREEE in the germline V gene (reference sequence). This CDR3 has 12 amino acids. The ends were cut back, 1 base at V and 9 bases at J, with 8 bases in the middle. The chain's CDR3 is CASSLQGGEQFF. The CDR3, as DNA: TGTGCCAGCAGCTTGCAAGGGGGTGAGCAGTTCTTC. The whole variable domain, remainder taken from reference TRBV5-4 and TRBJ2-1, is ETGVTQSPTHLIKTRGQQVTLRCSSQSGHNTVSWYQQALGQGPQFIFQYYREEENGRGNFPPRFSGLQFPNYSSELNVNALELDDSALYLCASSLQGGEQFFGPGTRLTVL.

A note on this clone: Germline is not matched at one junction end, which may reflect a read error. V and J are TRBV18 and TRBJ1-1; TRBD1 matches 8 bases. The CDR3 totals 13 residues. Looked up from germline, CDR1 is KGHSH and CDR2 is LQKENI. This chain's CDR3 is CASSPPGGGEAFF. The CDR3 DNA reads TGTGCCAGCTCCCCACCAGGGGGCGGTGAAGCTTTCTTT.

This sequence joins TRBV7-8 and TRBJ1-6; TRBD1 is a possible D gene (5 bases). The CDR3 contains 17 residues. Trimming left V 2 bases short and J 10 bases short, with 21 bases between. Looked up from germline, CDR1 is SGHVS and CDR2 is FQNEAQ. CDR3 DNA sequence: TGTGCCAGCAGCTTAATTGAGGGGACCCGGAGTGGCTCACCCCTCCACTTT. The encoded protein is CASSLIEGTRSGSPLHF.

This sequence joins TRBV10-3 and TRBJ2-5, with 11 nucleotides matching TRBD2. Trimming cost V 2 bases and J 9 bases; bases outside gene matches: 8. The CDR3 runs to 15 residues. Germline CDR1 reads ENHRY; CDR2 reads SYGVKD. Here the CDR3 DNA reads TGTGCCATCAGTGAGGGTAGCGGGGGGGCCAGGTCCCAGTACTTC. The encoded protein is CAISEGSGGARSQYF.

This chain's CDR3 is CASSYRVNPNTEAFF. The CDR3 coding sequence is TGTGCCAGCAGCTACAGGGTGAACCCGAACACTGAAGCTTTCTTT. V and J are TRBV11-1 and TRBJ1-1, with a weak D call TRBD1 (6 bases). CDR3 size: 15 residues. The germline CDR1 and CDR2 sequences are SGHAT and FQDESV (reference sequence). V lost 4 bases and J lost 1, with 13 bases in between.

The chain employs TRBV10-3 and TRBJ2-1; possibly TRBD1 for D (5 bases). The CDR3 runs 13 residues. V was clipped by 6 bases and J by 2 bases, with 8 bases between them. Looked up from germline, CDR1 is ENHRY and CDR2 is SYGVKD. The CDR3 nucleotides are TGTGCCATCAGCAGGGCAGCCTACAATGAGCAGTTCTTC. Encoded protein: CAISRAAYNEQFF.

The chain links TRBV11-2 to TRBJ2-3; D is perhaps TRBD2 (6 bases). The CDR3 has 15 amino acids. Germline CDR1 and CDR2: SGHAT and FQNNGV. V lost 3 bases, J lost 0 bases, and 10 bases lay in between. The CDR3 sequence is CASSFWDSSTDTQYF. As DNA, the CDR3 is TGTGCCAGCAGCTTCTGGGACTCTAGCACAGATACGCAGTATTTT.

The chain employs TRBV7-2 and TRBJ2-1, with 15 bases fitting TRBD2. This CDR3 has 16 residues. J lost 10 bases, V lost 4 bases, and 8 bases had no gene match. From germline, CDR1 is SGHTA and CDR2 FQGNSA. CDR3 amino acids: CASSSSGTSGGLEQFF. The CDR3 DNA sequence: TGTGCCAGCAGCTCGAGCGGGACTAGCGGGGGGTTAGAGCAGTTCTTC.

This clone has more than one count but fewer than ten. The V and J genes are TRBV5-1 and TRBJ1-2; D unresolved. Germline lookup yields CDR1 SGHRS and CDR2 YFSETQ. Trimming removed 5 bases at V and 4 bases at J, with 12 bases between. CDR3 length: 13 residues. The DNA of the CDR3 is TGCGCCAGCAGTCCTGACGGGTCCTATGGCTACACCTTC. Translated, it gives CASSPDGSYGYTF.

The J gene is TRBJ2-1, the V gene TRBV19, with D perhaps matching TRBD1 or TRBD2 (5 bases each). Looked up from germline, CDR1 is LNHDA and CDR2 is SQIVND (reference sequence). The V end lost 5 bases, the J end lost 4 bases, and 12 bases lay between the germline ends. This CDR3 spans 14 amino acids. CDR3 coding DNA: TGTGCCAGTAGTGAGGGGCTGTCGTACAATGAGCAGTTCTTC. Translated, it gives CASSEGLSYNEQFF.

In DNA, the CDR3 is TGCGCCAGCAGCCACCGTCCCGGGACAGGGAAAGAAAAACTGTTTTTT. Protein: CASSHRPGTGKEKLFF. V gene TRBV4-1 combines with J gene TRBJ1-4, with 9 bases identical to TRBD1. Germline V CDR1 and CDR2: MGHRA, YSYEKL. The CDR3 spans 16 residues. After removal of 3 bases from V and 8 bases from J, the junction contained 10 bases not matched to a gene.

The V call is TRBV5-1, the J call TRBJ1-2; a weak D match, TRBD1 (5 bases). The CDR3 runs to 14 residues. The ends were cut back, 5 bases at V and 14 bases at J, with 25 bases in the middle. Germline V gene lookup returns CDR1 SGHRS and CDR2 YFSETQ. The CDR3 coding sequence is TGCGCCAGCAGTTCCACCGGACAAGGAGGGAGAGGAACCTTC. Its translation is CASSSTGQGGRGTF.

V gene TRBV12-5 combines with J gene TRBJ1-2; 7 bases agree with TRBD1. The germline V gene encodes CDR1 LGHNT and CDR2 FRNRAP. CDR3 length: 16 amino acids. V lost 3 bases and J lost 8; bases outside the gene matches: 15. The CDR3 DNA follows: TGTGCTAGTGGTTTAGAAACAGGGGATTCTAAAGACGGCTACACCTTC. The encoded protein is CASGLETGDSKDGYTF. Based on the CDR3 plus reference TRBV12-5 and TRBJ1-2, the full variable domain is DARVTQTPRHKVTEMGQEVTMRCQPILGHNTVFWYRQTMMQGLELLAYFRNRAPLDDSGMPKDRFSAEMPDATLATLKIQPSEPRDSAVYFCASGLETGDSKDGYTFGSGTRLTVV.